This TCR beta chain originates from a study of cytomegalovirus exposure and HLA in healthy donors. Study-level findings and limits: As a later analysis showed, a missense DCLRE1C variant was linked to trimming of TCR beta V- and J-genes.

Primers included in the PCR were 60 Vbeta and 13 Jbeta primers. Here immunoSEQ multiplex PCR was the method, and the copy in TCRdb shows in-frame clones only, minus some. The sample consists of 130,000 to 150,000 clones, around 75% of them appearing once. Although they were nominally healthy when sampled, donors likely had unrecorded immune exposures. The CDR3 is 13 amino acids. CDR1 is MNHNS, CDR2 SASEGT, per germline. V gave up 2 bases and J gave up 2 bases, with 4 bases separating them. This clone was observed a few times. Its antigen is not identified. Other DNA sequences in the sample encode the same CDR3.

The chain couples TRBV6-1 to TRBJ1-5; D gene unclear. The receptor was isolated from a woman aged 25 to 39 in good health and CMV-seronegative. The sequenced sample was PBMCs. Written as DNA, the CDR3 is TGTGCCAGCAGTGAACAGGGCAATCAGCCCCAGCATTTT. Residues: CASSEQGNQPQHF.